The 7 T cell receptor beta chains below come from one sample, sequenced in a study of regulatory T cells in long-lasting Graves disease. Documented time point: persistent/refractory GD, antithyroid drugs over 5 years with positive TRAb. Following extraction of RNA from PBMCs, that RNA was used to make the TCR library. In building TCR beta libraries, iRepertoire HTBI primers were used together with Arm-PCR of CDR3 regions. TCRdb fed the multiplex PCR reads into MiXCR, producing one record per CDR3 protein. The sample shows 300,000 or so distinct CDR3 sequences, roughly a fifth of them seen only once. Sequencing was performed on peripheral blood mononuclear cells (PBMCs), taken when the disease was refractory, from a patient treated with antithyroid drugs. The receptors here all came from a female donor with Graves disease.

This clonotype has ten or more counts. The chain couples TRBV2 to TRBJ2-5, with a possible D match to TRBD1 (5 bases). The V gene's germline CDR1 is SNHLY and CDR2 FYNNEI. This CDR3 comprises 14 residues. Trimming removed 6 bases at V and 0 bases at J, with 11 bases between. CDR3: CASRSYRNQETQYF. The CDR3 DNA reads TGTGCCAGCAGAAGCTACAGGAACCAAGAGACCCAGTACTTC.

There are many counts of this clonotype. This chain joins TRBV2 and TRBJ1-2; a weak D match, TRBD1 (6 bases). Germline V gene lookup returns CDR1 SNHLY and CDR2 FYNNEI. The CDR3 covers 14 residues. The V end was cut by 4 bases, the J end by 2 bases, with 11 bases between. In nucleotides, the CDR3 is TGTGCCAGCAGTGTTGGGGGCCGGAACTATGGCTACACCTTC. Translating gives CASSVGGRNYGYTF.

On this clonotype: A much larger clone differs by one base, so this may be a read error. The J gene is TRBJ2-2, the V gene TRBV6-2 or TRBV6-3; D not resolved. The germline gives CDR1 MNHEY, CDR2 SVGEGT. The CDR3 totals 13 residues. V dropped 2 bases and J dropped 6 bases, with 7 bases sitting between them. The CDR3 protein is CASSYPDSGELFF. The DNA of the CDR3 is TGTGCCAGCAGTTACCCCGACTCCGGGGAGCTGTTTTTT.

This clonotype has a handful of counts. The rearrangement links TRBV11-2 to TRBJ2-7; 8 bases are a match to TRBD1. Germline trimming cut 4 bases from V and 3 bases from J; bases unmatched to any gene: 14. Germline-derived CDR1 and CDR2 are SGHAT and FQNNGV. This CDR3 contains 17 residues. The CDR3: CASSSLRAGGSVYEQYF. DNA of the CDR3: TGTGCCAGCAGCTCCCTCCGGGCAGGGGGCTCTGTCTACGAGCAGTACTTC.

This clonotype was counted ten times or more. The chain uses TRBV5-1 and TRBJ1-5; TRBD1 agrees at 7 bases. Trimming removed 4 bases from V and 0 bases from J; junction bases left unmatched: 4. The CDR3 consists of 15 residues. The germline CDR1 and CDR2 sequences are SGHRS and YFSETQ. The CDR3 sequence: CASSPGTVSNQPQHF. The DNA for the CDR3 is TGCGCCAGCAGCCCAGGGACAGTTAGCAATCAGCCCCAGCATTTT.

In its sample, this clonotype was seen many times. The chain has TRBV12-3 or TRBV12-4 and TRBJ1-2, with D unresolved. The CDR3 is made up of 12 amino acids. Between the trimmed V and J ends, which lost 4 bases and 2 bases, there was a span of 5 bases. CDR3 DNA: TGTGCCAGCAGTTCAGAGAACTATGGCTACACCTTC. It specifies CASSSENYGYTF.

The chain links TRBV7-2 to TRBJ2-7; D remains ambiguous. The CDR3 length is 15 residues. V lost 1 base and J lost 2, with 12 bases in between. Germline CDR1 reads SGHTA; CDR2 reads FQGNSA. CDR3 DNA: TGTGCCAGCAGCTTAGAAGTAAGAAGCCCCTACGAGCAGTACTTC. Its protein product is CASSLEVRSPYEQYF.